This T cell receptor (beta chain) was sequenced for a study of blood T cell repertoires in COVID-19 (dated by TCRdb to 2018 to 2020). Describing the broader study: Samples covering the acute and convalescent phases of COVID-19 were provided by collaborators in the United States, Italy and Spain. The material from the prospective study consisted of cDNA or gDNA derived from T cells, B-cell-depleted T cells, or PBMCs. The repertoires were released in a freely available public database intended as a resource for research on the immune response to SARS-CoV-2. HLA class I and class II types, where available, came from metadata supplied by the sample provider rather than from assay-based typing. Sample metadata almost always included a de-identified subject ID, COVID-19 status, age in years and sex. The dataset comprised deeply sampled blood TCRbeta repertoires from subjects exposed to, actively infected with, or recovered from COVID-19. The samples were drawn from the first 160 participants of the ongoing ImmuneRACE study and from 950 to 1,500 subjects provided by 6 global collaborators. The investigation overall reported the following: Clinical and demographic metadata were provided uncurated, with the amount varying by source and participant.

As concerns this clone: No cognate antigen has been identified for it. No much larger clonotype is one base removed from it; base qualities were not supplied.

The immunoSEQ Assay, a bias-controlled multiplex PCR, was used to amplify TCRbeta CDR3 regions from genomic DNA. Under the source paper's analysis protocol: Within the assay, amplification of reference gene primers was used to estimate how many nucleated cells each sample contained. Sequence reads were collapsed and filtered to measure the absolute abundance of every unique TCRbeta CDR3 rearrangement. For each sample, productive Simpson clonality was calculated as the square root of Simpson's diversity index across productive rearrangements. Drawn from immuneACCESS, this table holds only the in-frame rearrangements with V and J called that TCRdb kept. Clones are partly lost; checked studies trace under half to an unresolved V gene and leave the rest unexplained. V, J and clone size derive from that table, while D and trimming were established from the DNA sequence. In all, the sample holds some 58,000 clones, and 80% to 95% of those were seen once. The ten largest clones add up to approximately 4.2% of the sample.

Germline trimming: 0 bases from V, 9 bases from J; junction bases outside gene matches: 7. From a lookup of the germline V gene (reference sequence), CDR1 and CDR2 are SGHNT and YYREEE. The CDR3 goes from the cysteine to the phenylalanine over 14 residues. CDR3 DNA is the only sequence kept; it has 42 bases, read in frame from the first base. The collaborating institutions used their own protocols to collect whole blood in K2EDTA tubes. For TCRbeta analysis, collaborators shipped samples in one of three forms: frozen whole blood, isolated PBMCs, or DNA extracted from either of those sample types. Recombination joined TRBV5-4 with TRBJ2-3; the junction holds 7 bases that match TRBD2. The material sequenced was peripheral blood. The source of this sequence is a middle-aged man with active COVID-19. The sequence in DNA is TGTGCCAGCAGCTTGGGACTAGCCACGGGGACGCAGTATTTT. It translates to CASSLGLATGTQYF. Beyond the CDR3, the reference TRBV5-4 and TRBJ2-3 genes provide the residues; the full variable domain reads: ETGVTQSPTHLIKTRGQQVTLRCSSQSGHNTVSWYQQALGQGPQFIFQYYREEENGRGNFPPRFSGLQFPNYSSELNVNALELDDSALYLCASSLGLATGTQYFGPGTRLTVL.